The clone carrying this TCR beta chain was picked up a small number of times. Its target is not known. The entry originates in a study of vaccination effects on CD4 cells after COVID-19. Before sequencing took place, the ViraFEST assay used viral peptide pools to expand antigen-specific CD4+ T cells. Once cultured for approximately ten days, the cells underwent separation to obtain CD4+ T cells. Having tested negative for nucleocapsid antibodies, the vaccine recipients showed no prior SARS-CoV-2 infection. CDR1 SEHNR and CDR2 FQNEAQ come from the germline V gene (reference sequence). CDR3 length: 13 amino acids. Trimming took 5 bases from V and 5 from J, leaving 10 bases between them. TCRdb's table, derived via immunoSEQ multiplex PCR, lists solely in-frame clones and lacks some. Among 35,000 to 50,000 clones listed, approximately 70% were seen once.

This clonotype originated in a human donor who received a COVID-19 vaccine. The material was CD4+ T cells from PBMCs cultured with HCoV-OC43 spike peptides, obtained before COVID-19 vaccination. The subset was: HCoV-OC43 spike overlapping peptide pool stimulation. The V and J genes are TRBV7-9 and TRBJ1-5; tentatively, D is TRBD1 (6 bases). CDR3 in DNA: TGTGCCAGCAGCCATAGGGGGTATCAGCCCCAGCATTTT. It encodes CASSHRGYQPQHF.